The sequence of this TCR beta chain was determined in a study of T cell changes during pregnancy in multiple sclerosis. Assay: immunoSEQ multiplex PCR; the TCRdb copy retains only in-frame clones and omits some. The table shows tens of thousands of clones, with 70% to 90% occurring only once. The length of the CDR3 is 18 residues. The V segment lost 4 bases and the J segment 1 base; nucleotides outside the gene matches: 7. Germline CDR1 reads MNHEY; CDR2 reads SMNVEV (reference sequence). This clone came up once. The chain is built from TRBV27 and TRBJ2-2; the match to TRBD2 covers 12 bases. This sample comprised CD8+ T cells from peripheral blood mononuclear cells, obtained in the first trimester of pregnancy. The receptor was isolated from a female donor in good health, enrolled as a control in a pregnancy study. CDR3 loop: CASSSWTSGERNTGELFF. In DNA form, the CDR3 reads TGTGCCAGCAGTTCCTGGACTAGCGGGGAAAGGAACACCGGGGAGCTGTTTTTT.